The present TCR beta chain was sequenced within a study of cytomegalovirus exposure and HLA in healthy donors. The PCR had 60 Vbeta and 13 Jbeta primers. Data came from immunoSEQ multiplex PCR; TCRdb stores just in-frame clones and leaves some out. The sample has tens of thousands of clones, about 60% seen once. The V gene's germline CDR1 is LNHNV and CDR2 YYDKDF (reference sequence). The CDR3 loop spans 14 amino acids. V was shortened by 0 bases and J by 2 bases, with 7 bases between the two germline ends. The rearrangement uses TRBV15 and TRBJ1-2, with D unresolved. The sequencing input was PBMCs. This clonotype was sampled from a man aged 50 to 60 in good health and CMV-seropositive. CDR3 nucleotide sequence: TGTGCCACCAGCAGAGATCAACAGAACTATGGCTACACCTTC. It encodes CATSRDQQNYGYTF.